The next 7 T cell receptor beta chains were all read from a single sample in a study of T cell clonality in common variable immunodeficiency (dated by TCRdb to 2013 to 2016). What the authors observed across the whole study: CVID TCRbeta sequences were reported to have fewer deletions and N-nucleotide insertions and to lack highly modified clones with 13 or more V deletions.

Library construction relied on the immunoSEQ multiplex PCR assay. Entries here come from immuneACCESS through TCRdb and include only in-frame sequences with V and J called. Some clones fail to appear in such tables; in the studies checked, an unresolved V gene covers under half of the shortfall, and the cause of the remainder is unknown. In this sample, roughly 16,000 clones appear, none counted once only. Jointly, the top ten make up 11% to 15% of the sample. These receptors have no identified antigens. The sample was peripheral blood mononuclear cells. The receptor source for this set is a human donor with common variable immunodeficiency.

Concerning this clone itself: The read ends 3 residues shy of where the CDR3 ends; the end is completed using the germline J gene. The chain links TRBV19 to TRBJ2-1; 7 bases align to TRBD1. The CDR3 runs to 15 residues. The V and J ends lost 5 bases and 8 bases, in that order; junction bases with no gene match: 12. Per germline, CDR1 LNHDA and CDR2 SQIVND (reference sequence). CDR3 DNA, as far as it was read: TGTGCCAGTAGTCCCCGACAGGGTATGAGGGATGAG. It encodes CASSPRQGMRDE. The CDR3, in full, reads CASSPRQGMRDEQFF.

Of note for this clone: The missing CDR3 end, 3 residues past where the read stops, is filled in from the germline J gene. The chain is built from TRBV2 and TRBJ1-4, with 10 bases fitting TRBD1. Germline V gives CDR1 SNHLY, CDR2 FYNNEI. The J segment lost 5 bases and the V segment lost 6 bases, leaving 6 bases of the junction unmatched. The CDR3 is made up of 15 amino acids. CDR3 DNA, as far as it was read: TGTGCCAGCAGCTTCGGACAGGGGGGGAATGAAAAA. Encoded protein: CASSFGQGGNEK. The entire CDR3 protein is CASSFGQGGNEKLFF.

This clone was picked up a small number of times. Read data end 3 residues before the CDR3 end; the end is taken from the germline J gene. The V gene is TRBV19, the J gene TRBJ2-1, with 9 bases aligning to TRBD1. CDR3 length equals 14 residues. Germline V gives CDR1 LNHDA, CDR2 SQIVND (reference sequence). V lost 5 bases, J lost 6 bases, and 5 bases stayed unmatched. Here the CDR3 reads CASSGDRGGNEQFF. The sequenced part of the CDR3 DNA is TGTGCCAGTAGTGGCGACAGGGGGGGCAATGAG.

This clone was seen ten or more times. The CDR3 loop reads CASSLTGGYQPQHF. CDR3 DNA, as far as it was read: TGTGCCAGCAGTCTCACAGGGGGCTATCAGCCC. V and J are TRBV2 and TRBJ1-5, with 9 bases aligning to TRBD1. From the germline J gene comes the end of the CDR3, since the read stops 3 residues before it. This CDR3 has 14 amino acids. Unmatched junction bases numbered 4, after V lost 5 bases and J lost 5 bases. Looked up from germline, CDR1 is SNHLY and CDR2 is FYNNEI.

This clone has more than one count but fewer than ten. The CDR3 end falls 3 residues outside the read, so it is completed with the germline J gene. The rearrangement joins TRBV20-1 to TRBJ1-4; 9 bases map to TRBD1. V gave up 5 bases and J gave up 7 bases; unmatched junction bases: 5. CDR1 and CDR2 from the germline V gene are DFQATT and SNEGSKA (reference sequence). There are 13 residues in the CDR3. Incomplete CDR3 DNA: TGCAGTGCTTGGGACAGGGAGACTGAAAAA. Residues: CSAWDRETEK. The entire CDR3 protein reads CSAWDRETEKLFF.

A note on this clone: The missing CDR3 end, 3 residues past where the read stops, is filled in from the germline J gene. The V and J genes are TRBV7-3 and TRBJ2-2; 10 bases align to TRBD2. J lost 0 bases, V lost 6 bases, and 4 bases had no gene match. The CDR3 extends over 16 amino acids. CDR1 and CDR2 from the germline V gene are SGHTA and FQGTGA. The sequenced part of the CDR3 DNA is TGTGCCAGCAGTCGAGCGGGGGGGCCGAACACCGGGGAG. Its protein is CASSRAGGPNTGE. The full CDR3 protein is CASSRAGGPNTGELFF.

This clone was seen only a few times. CDR3 DNA (partial): TGTGCCAGCAGCTTTGTGCGGAGCGAG. Translating it yields CASSFVRSE. The full CDR3 is CASSFVRSEQYF. V is TRBV7-6 and J is TRBJ2-7; D not resolved. With the read ending 3 residues before the CDR3 end, the germline J gene is used to fill in that end. Germline V gene data show CDR1 as SGHVS and CDR2 as FNYEAQ. The CDR3 runs to 12 residues. V shed 3 bases and J shed 6 bases, with 9 bases lying between them.